Presented here are 23 T cell receptor beta chains from one specimen sequenced in a study of blood T cell repertoires in COVID-19. The repertoire was sequenced with immunoSEQ multiplex PCR; TCRdb's copy has only in-frame clones and lacks some. Of 90,000 to 150,000 clones detected, 75% to 85% appear once; the ten largest clones hold around 4.1%. The sample comprised peripheral blood. The receptors here all came from a woman older than 75 with acute or convalescent COVID-19.

This clone occurred once. The chain recombines TRBV4-3 with TRBJ1-4; D might be TRBD1 (6 bases). The CDR3 covers 13 residues. Trimming removed 2 bases from V and 10 bases from J, with 11 bases in between. Germline assignment: CDR1 LGHNA and CDR2 YSLEER. In DNA form, the CDR3 reads TGCGCCAGCAGCCAACTAAACAGGGCAAAACTGTTTTTT. Protein sequence: CASSQLNRAKLFF.

V is TRBV5-8 and J is TRBJ1-5, with TRBD1 matching 8 bases. With V trimmed by 9 bases and J by 0 bases, 5 bases remained unmatched. From germline, CDR1 is SGHTS and CDR2 YDEGEE. This CDR3 region has 14 residues. The CDR3 region is CAIAQGDSNQPQHF. CDR3 nucleotide sequence: TGTGCCATCGCACAGGGGGATAGCAATCAGCCCCAGCATTTT.

This chain uses TRBV5-4 with TRBJ2-5; no firm D call. The germline gives CDR1 SGHNT, CDR2 YYREEE (reference sequence). Deletions cut 2 bases from V and 12 bases from J, with 26 bases between. The CDR3 covers 16 residues. CDR3 coding DNA: TGTGCCAGCAGCTTCTTCGGCGGTGAGAACCTATCAACCAAGTACTTC. This codes for CASSFFGGENLSTKYF. The full variable domain, its missing parts supplied by reference TRBV5-4 and TRBJ2-5, is ETGVTQSPTHLIKTRGQQVTLRCSSQSGHNTVSWYQQALGQGPQFIFQYYREEENGRGNFPPRFSGLQFPNYSSELNVNALELDDSALYLCASSFFGGENLSTKYFGPGTRLLVL.

The V call is TRBV2, the J call TRBJ2-3; the match to TRBD2 covers 12 bases. CDR1 and CDR2 from the germline V gene are SNHLY and FYNNEI. The CDR3 has 14 residues. After removal of 4 bases from V and 6 bases from J, the junction contained 2 bases not matched to a gene. The CDR3 DNA reads TGTGCCAGCAGTGGACTAGCGGGAGCTGATACGCAGTATTTT. This translates into CASSGLAGADTQYF.

V is TRBV6-6 and J is TRBJ2-7; 7 bases line up with TRBD1. The CDR3 runs to 15 residues. Germline V gene sequence: CDR1 MNHNY, CDR2 SVGAGI (reference sequence). Trimming removed 5 bases from V and 0 bases from J; junction bases left unmatched: 7. Here the CDR3 DNA reads TGTGCCAGCAGTATCGGGACAGTTAACTCCTACGAGCAGTACTTC. This translates into CASSIGTVNSYEQYF.

V and J are TRBV2 and TRBJ2-1; D gene ambiguous. The CDR3 sequence is 12 residues long. Germline CDR1 is SNHLY and CDR2 is FYNNEI. Trimming took off 4 bases at V and 6 bases at J, with 7 bases between the two ends. DNA of the CDR3: TGTGCCAGCAGTGTGCGAGGCAATGAGCAGTTCTTC. Its translation is CASSVRGNEQFF.

The gene calls are TRBV7-9 and TRBJ1-2; 7 nucleotides line up with TRBD1. CDR3 size: 13 residues. V was clipped by 6 bases and J by 8 bases; unmatched bases: 9. Looked up from germline, CDR1 is SEHNR and CDR2 is FQNEAQ (reference sequence). The CDR3 nucleotides are TGTGCCAGCAGTCGGGACAGCTTACCAGGCTACACCTTC. This codes for CASSRDSLPGYTF.

The V gene is TRBV9, the J gene TRBJ1-1; weak D call: TRBD1 (6 bases). Germline CDR1 SGDLS, CDR2 YYNGEE. V was shortened by 3 bases and J by 10 bases, with 19 bases between the two germline ends. CDR3 length: 14 amino acids. The CDR3 here is CASSAQGYPKGAFF. In DNA, the CDR3 is TGTGCCAGCAGCGCACAGGGTTATCCTAAGGGAGCTTTCTTT.

The J gene is TRBJ1-6, the V gene TRBV28; D is possibly TRBD1 (5 bases). The CDR3 covers 13 residues. The germline V gene has CDR1 MDHEN and CDR2 SYDVKM. V gave up 7 bases and J gave up 9 bases, with 13 bases separating them. CDR3 in amino acids: CASTAGLVSPLHF. Written as DNA, the CDR3 is TGTGCCAGCACGGCAGGGCTTGTTTCACCCCTCCACTTT.

The chain combines TRBV16 with TRBJ2-5; D possibly corresponds to TRBD1 (5 bases). CDR1 KGHSY and CDR2 FQNENV come from the germline V gene. Trimming cost V 0 bases and J 1 base, with 6 bases left between them. The CDR3 is 14 residues long. This CDR3 reads CASSQSRAQETQYF. The CDR3 DNA sequence: TGTGCCAGCAGCCAATCCAGGGCCCAAGAGACCCAGTACTTC.

The DNA for the CDR3 is TGTGCCAGCAGTAGGACAGGAATCGAGCAGTACTTC. Residues: CASSRTGIEQYF. The chain carries TRBV6-2 or TRBV6-3 and TRBJ2-7, with TRBD1 identical over 7 bases. After removal of 5 bases from V and 6 bases from J, the junction contained 4 bases not matched to a gene. Per germline, CDR1 MNHEY and CDR2 SVGEGT. There are 12 residues in the CDR3.

This chain connects TRBV3-1 (or the pseudogene TRBV3-2) to TRBJ1-1; D possibly corresponds to TRBD1 (6 bases). Germline CDR1 is LGHDT and CDR2 is YNNKEL (reference sequence). V gave up 4 bases and J gave up 1 base, with 7 bases separating them. The CDR3 spans 13 residues. The CDR3 DNA follows: TGTGCCAGCAGCCTGACAGGGAACACTGAAGCTTTCTTT. Amino acid sequence: CASSLTGNTEAFF.

The V and J genes are TRBV7-9 and TRBJ2-5; D is possibly TRBD1 (5 bases). Germline V gene data show CDR1 as SEHNR and CDR2 as FQNEAQ (reference sequence). CDR3 length: 13 amino acids. Trimming removed 5 bases from V and 4 bases from J, with 11 bases in between. The CDR3 reads CASSPGRGETQYF. The CDR3, as DNA: TGTGCCAGCAGCCCAGGAAGGGGAGAGACCCAGTACTTC.

The genes are TRBV10-1 and TRBJ2-3; TRBD2 aligns across 10 bases. Looked up from germline, CDR1 is WNHNN and CDR2 is SYGVQD (reference sequence). After removal of 2 bases from V and 6 bases from J, the junction contained 5 bases not matched to a gene. The CDR3 has 15 residues. CDR3 amino acids: CASSEASGGSDTQYF. In DNA, the CDR3 is TGCGCCAGCAGTGAGGCTAGCGGGGGTTCTGATACGCAGTATTTT.

This clone turned up a few times. The V gene is TRBV4-2, the J gene TRBJ2-3; 10 bases match TRBD2. Germline CDR1 LGHNA, CDR2 YNFKEQ. This CDR3 has 21 amino acids. The V segment lost 0 bases and the J segment 2 bases; nucleotides outside the gene matches: 17. CDR3 in amino acids: CASSQDISGGASVVSTDTQYF. DNA for the CDR3: TGTGCCAGCAGCCAAGATATAAGCGGGGGGGCCTCAGTGGTTTCCACAGATACGCAGTATTTT.

The V gene is TRBV6-5, the J gene TRBJ1-2; 11 positions match TRBD1. CDR1 is MNHEY, CDR2 SVGAGI, per germline. Trimming cost V 8 bases and J 6 bases; bases outside gene matches: 8. The CDR3 totals 14 residues. The CDR3 DNA reads as TGTGCCAGCGTCGGGACAGGGGGGATTCATGGCTACACCTTC. Translated: CASVGTGGIHGYTF.

This chain uses TRBV28 with TRBJ2-5; D is undetermined. CDR3 length equals 13 residues. V lost 8 bases to trimming and J lost 2 bases, with 12 bases between them. Germline V gene sequence: CDR1 MDHEN, CDR2 SYDVKM. CDR3 nucleotides: TGTGCCAGCGACACTCTCCTACAAGAGACCCAGTACTTC. Amino acid sequence: CASDTLLQETQYF. Using reference TRBV28 and TRBJ2-5 for the parts outside the CDR3, the full variable domain is DVKVTQSSRYLVKRTGEKVFLECVQDMDHENMFWYRQDPGLGLRLIYFSYDVKMKEKGDIPEGYSVSREKKERFSLILESASTNQTSMYLCASDTLLQETQYFGPGTRLLVL.

This chain uses TRBV27 with TRBJ2-7; 13 nucleotides line up with TRBD2. The CDR3 is 14 amino acids. The ends lost 8 bases at V and 7 bases at J; junction bases unmatched: 8. Germline V gene sequence: CDR1 MNHEY, CDR2 SMNVEV (reference sequence). CDR3 DNA sequence: TGTGCCAGCCGCCTCACACTAGCGGGAGGGGAGCAGTACTTC. Protein product: CASRLTLAGGEQYF.

This sequence joins TRBV5-4 and TRBJ2-5; TRBD2 matches 11 bases. The CDR3 consists of 15 residues. The germline CDR1 and CDR2 sequences are SGHNT and YYREEE (reference sequence). V lost 4 bases, J lost 4 bases, and 6 bases stayed unmatched. CDR3 amino acids: CASSTLAGGGETQYF. The CDR3 DNA sequence: TGTGCCAGCAGCACCCTAGCGGGAGGAGGAGAGACCCAGTACTTC.

V usage is TRBV4-3 and J usage is TRBJ1-1; 9 bases are a match to TRBD1. V lost 3 bases, J lost 4 bases, and 3 bases stayed unmatched. This CDR3 region has 14 residues. Germline V gives CDR1 LGHNA, CDR2 YSLEER. The CDR3 loop is CASSQRGQGTEAFF. CDR3 bases: TGCGCCAGCAGCCAGCGGGGACAGGGCACTGAAGCTTTCTTT.

This chain uses TRBV6-2 or TRBV6-3 with TRBJ2-3, with 8 bases identical to TRBD2. Per the germline V gene, CDR1 is MNHEY and CDR2 is SVGEGT. J gave up 2 bases and V 5 bases, and 6 bases lay outside the gene matches. The CDR3 covers 15 residues. The CDR3 loop is CASSISGVDTDTQYF. CDR3 DNA: TGTGCCAGCAGTATTAGCGGGGTAGACACAGATACGCAGTATTTT.

The rearrangement links TRBV5-6 to TRBJ1-5; 9 bases align to TRBD1. The CDR3 loop spans 15 amino acids. Germline values: CDR1 SGHDT, CDR2 YYEEEE. Trimming cost V 4 bases and J 4 bases; bases outside gene matches: 6. CDR3 coding DNA: TGTGCCAGCAGCAAGGACAGGGGCTGGAATCAGCCCCAGCATTTT. Protein sequence: CASSKDRGWNQPQHF.

The chain is built from TRBV27 and TRBJ1-3; D not resolved. V lost 2 bases and J 6 bases, leaving 11 bases between the germline ends. CDR1 and CDR2 (germline): MNHEY, SMNVEV (reference sequence). The CDR3 totals 14 residues. The CDR3 nucleotides read TGTGCCAGCAGTTTAAGGAGGGATGCAAACACCATATATTTT. It codes for CASSLRRDANTIYF.